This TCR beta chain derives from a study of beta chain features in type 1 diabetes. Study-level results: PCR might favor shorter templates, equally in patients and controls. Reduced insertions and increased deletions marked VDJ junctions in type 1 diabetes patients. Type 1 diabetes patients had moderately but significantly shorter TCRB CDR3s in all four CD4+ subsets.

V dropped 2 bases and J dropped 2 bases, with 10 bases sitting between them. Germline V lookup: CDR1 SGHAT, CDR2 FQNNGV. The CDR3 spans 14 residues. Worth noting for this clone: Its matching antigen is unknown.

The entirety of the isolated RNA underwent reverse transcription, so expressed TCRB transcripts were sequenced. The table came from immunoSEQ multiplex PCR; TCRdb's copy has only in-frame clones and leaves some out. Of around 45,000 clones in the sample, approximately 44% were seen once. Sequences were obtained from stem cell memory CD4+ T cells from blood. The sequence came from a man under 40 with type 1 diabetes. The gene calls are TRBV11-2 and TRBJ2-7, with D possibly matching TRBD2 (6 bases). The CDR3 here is CASSLPAGTYEQYF. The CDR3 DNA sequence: TGTGCCAGCAGCTTACCCGCGGGAACCTACGAGCAGTACTTC.